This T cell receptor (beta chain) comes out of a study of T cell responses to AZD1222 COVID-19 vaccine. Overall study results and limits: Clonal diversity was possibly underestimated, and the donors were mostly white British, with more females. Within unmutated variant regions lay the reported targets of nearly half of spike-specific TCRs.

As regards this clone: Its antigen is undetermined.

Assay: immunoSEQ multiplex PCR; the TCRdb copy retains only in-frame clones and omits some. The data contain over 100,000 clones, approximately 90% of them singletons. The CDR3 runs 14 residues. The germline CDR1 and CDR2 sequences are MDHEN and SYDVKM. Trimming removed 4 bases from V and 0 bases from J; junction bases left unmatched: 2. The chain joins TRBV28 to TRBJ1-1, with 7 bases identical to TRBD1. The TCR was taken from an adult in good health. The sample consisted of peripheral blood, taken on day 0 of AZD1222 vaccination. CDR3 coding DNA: TGTGCCAGCAGTTCACAGGGGATGAACACTGAAGCTTTCTTT. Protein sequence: CASSSQGMNTEAFF.